This T cell receptor (beta chain) was profiled in a study of T-cell memory formation after mild COVID-19. Study in general: TCR clusters were mostly confined to one donor each. Study findings and constraints: For contracting clones, CD4+ ones sat mainly in CM and EM, CD8+ in EMRA. Whether second-wave clones peaking at day 37 were SARS-CoV-2 specific went unconfirmed.

TCRdb used MiXCR to reprocess the 5' RACE reads, holding one entry per CDR3 protein. The sample holds roughly 180,000 distinct CDR3 sequences; around 10% are singletons and the top ten take roughly 3.8%. CDR3 length: 14 residues. Germline V gene sequence: CDR1 SGHTA, CDR2 FQGTGA. J was trimmed by 5 bases and V by 5 bases; bases with no gene match: 6. Comment on this clonotype: Its antigen is unidentified.

The sequenced sample was PBMCs or a T cell subset sorted from them (not recorded which). The chain carries TRBV7-3 and TRBJ2-5, with 9 nucleotides matching TRBD1. The TCR originated in a man aged 18 to 29 who had mild COVID-19 (a few samples of this study predate the infection). Cell type and time point are not known. The CDR3 protein is CASSATGGWETQYF. CDR3 DNA: TGTGCCAGCAGCGCCACAGGGGGCTGGGAGACCCAGTACTTC.